This TCR beta chain was sequenced for a study of blood T cell repertoires in COVID-19. Study-level information: Material from acute and convalescent COVID-19 was sourced from the United States, Italy and Spain. T cells, B-cell-depleted T cells, or PBMCs provided the cDNA or gDNA that served as material.

This clone was seen a handful of times. Trimming removed 5 bases at V and 6 bases at J, with 11 bases between. The CDR3 totals 12 residues. CDR1 SGHAT and CDR2 FQDESV come from the germline V gene (reference sequence). While infection was still active, Seattle patients were enrolled and then followed longitudinally. As handled by the study authors: Reference gene primer amplification gave nucleated cell count estimates. Repertoires were generated with immunoSEQ multiplex PCR, while TCRdb's copy carries only in-frame clones and drops some. V and J calls and clone size are copied from that table; D and trimming were computed from the DNA. The top ten hold more than 4.5% of the sample, which has roughly 230,000 clones, approximately 85% seen once.

This TCR was sampled from a man between 50 and 59 years old with COVID-19, enrolled during active disease. The chain employs TRBV11-1 and TRBJ2-7; D is possibly TRBD1 (6 bases). The sample taken for sequencing was peripheral blood. CDR3 sequence reads: CASSRTGREQYF. The CDR3 DNA reads as TGTGCCAGCAGCCGAACAGGGCGCGAGCAGTACTTC.